This TCR beta chain was sequenced during a study of T-cell reconstitution after alpha-beta-depleted transplantation in children (dated by TCRdb to about 2016). Regarding the research as a whole: The study quantitatively tracked T-cell immune reconstitution after TCRalphabeta/CD19-depleted allogeneic hematopoietic cell transplantation in children using TCR repertoire profiling.

This clonotype was detected a few times. The antigen this receptor binds is unknown. Nothing much larger sits one base from this clone, and base qualities are not available. Library preparation employed PCR. The instrument was an Illumina HiSeq 2500. TCR libraries were prepared with molecular barcoding, using unique molecular identifiers to normalize TCRbeta repertoire quantification. The raw public reads went through TCRdb reprocessing: fastp at Q25, MiXCR clone calling, in-frame beta chains kept. When rows share a CDR3 protein, they turn into one entry using the most common DNA and genes. Counted in this sample were 600,000 to 800,000 distinct CDR3 sequences; about an eighth of them appeared once. About 0.77% of the sample goes to the ten largest clones. Here is what the overall study found, with its caveats: In some patients, the high TCRbeta diversity seen at day 60 was put down to recipient T cells and intrathymic progenitors that had survived conditioning. The frequencies of hyperexpanded clones fell over the following months, and after one year, T-cell counts and TCRbeta diversity were mostly attributed to newly produced T cells. About two months after transplant, the apparently early recovery of alphabetaT-cell counts reportedly depended on just several hundred clones that had expanded rapidly and came from non-depleted graft cells.

The sample's treatment or condition label is to be understood as: allogeneic hematopoietic cell transplantation with graft depleted of TCRalphabeta T cells and CD19 B cells. TCRalphabeta/CD19-depleted allogeneic hematopoietic cell grafts were given to the transplant recipients, all of whom were children. CDR1 and CDR2 are read off the germline V gene as SGHRS and YFSETQ. Trimming accounts for 7 bases at V and 5 bases at J, while the number of junction bases matched to no gene is 13. The CDR3 spans 15 residues, from the cysteine through the phenylalanine. Here the CDR3 DNA is all that survives: 45 bases in frame from base 1.

The V gene is TRBV5-1 and the J gene is TRBJ2-7, with 9 junctional bases fitting TRBD2. The receptor was derived from a girl aged 2 to 10 with congenital amegakaryocytic thrombocytopenia, due to receive a stem cell transplant. Specimen: PBMCs, collected before TCRalphabeta/CD19-depleted stem cell transplant. The CDR3 corresponds to CASLGLAGVIHEQYF. The sequenced DNA: TGCGCCAGCTTGGGGTTAGCGGGAGTTATCCACGAGCAGTACTTC.